This entry lists 8 T cell receptor beta chains sequenced from one sample in a study of blood T cell repertoires in COVID-19. The assay was immunoSEQ multiplex PCR, and TCRdb's table has in-frame clones only and misses some. This sample yields a few hundred thousand clones, of which approximately 80% are seen a single time; 6.5% to 9% belongs to the top ten. Sequencing was done on a sample of PBMCs or T cells enriched from blood (not recorded which). These receptors were collected from a woman in her forties with acute COVID-19.

In its sample, this clone was seen a few times. V and J are TRBV5-1 and TRBJ2-2; maybe TRBD1 (6 bases). The CDR3 contains 18 residues. Germline values: CDR1 SGHRS, CDR2 YFSETQ. V was cut by 0 bases and J by 3 bases, with 18 bases left in between. CDR3 in DNA: TGCGCCAGCAGCTTGGCGGTGTTTGGACAGCTGTACACCGGGGAGCTGTTTTTT. Amino acids: CASSLAVFGQLYTGELFF. The whole variable domain, filled in from reference TRBV5-1 and TRBJ2-2, reads KAGVTQTPRYLIKTRGQQVTLSCSPISGHRSVSWYQQTPGQGLQFLFEYFSETQRNKGNFPGRFSGRQFSNSRSEMNVSTLELGDSALYLCASSLAVFGQLYTGELFFGEGSRLTVL.

The chain has TRBV12-3 or TRBV12-4 and TRBJ1-1; D is undetermined. This CDR3 is 13 amino acids long. Trimming removed 7 bases from V and 6 bases from J, with 15 bases in between. DNA of the CDR3: TGTGCCAGCATTCCTCGAAGAGGGCCTGAAGCTTTCTTT. Translating it yields CASIPRRGPEAFF.

V is TRBV4-1 and J is TRBJ2-1; 12 nucleotides line up with TRBD2. Germline V gene data show CDR1 as MGHRA and CDR2 as YSYEKL. This CDR3 comprises 16 residues. J gave up 4 bases and V 4 bases, and 5 bases lay outside the gene matches. The CDR3 sequence: CASSRTSGTLYNEQFF. The DNA of the CDR3 is TGCGCCAGCAGCCGGACTAGCGGGACGCTATACAATGAGCAGTTCTTC.

The genes are TRBV5-4 and TRBJ2-2; D may be TRBD2 (5 bases). CDR3 size: 16 residues. Per germline, CDR1 SGHNT and CDR2 YYREEE (reference sequence). The ends were cut back, 1 base at V and 0 bases at J, with 10 bases in the middle. The CDR3 protein is CASSLLAKTNTGELFF. The CDR3 region has the DNA TGTGCCAGCAGCTTGTTAGCGAAGACGAACACCGGGGAGCTGTTTTTT.

The genes are TRBV28 and TRBJ1-2; 8 positions match TRBD1. CDR3 size: 15 residues. Germline values: CDR1 MDHEN, CDR2 SYDVKM. V trimming: 3 bases; J trimming: 7 bases; junction bases outside the gene matches: 10. The CDR3 spells CASSFQDRESLGYTF. The CDR3 coding sequence is TGTGCCAGCAGTTTTCAGGACAGGGAATCGCTTGGCTACACCTTC.

The gene calls are TRBV27 and TRBJ2-7; D unresolved. Trimming removed 6 bases from V and 5 bases from J, with 5 bases in between. Per the germline V gene, CDR1 is MNHEY and CDR2 is SMNVEV (reference sequence). This CDR3 comprises 10 residues. The CDR3 protein is CASRGNEQYF. DNA of the CDR3: TGTGCCAGCAGGGGCAACGAGCAGTACTTC.

The V and J genes are TRBV9 and TRBJ2-5, with 7 bases lining up with TRBD2. The CDR3 runs 16 residues. The germline V gene has CDR1 SGDLS and CDR2 YYNGEE. V shed 0 bases, J shed 4 bases, and the junction held 9 bases outside the gene matches. The CDR3 DNA reads TGTGCCAGCAGCGTAGGGGTCAGGGAGGGGAGAGAGACCCAGTACTTC. Translated, it gives CASSVGVREGRETQYF.

V is TRBV30 and J is TRBJ1-1; 9 nucleotides agree with TRBD1. Unmatched junction bases numbered 7, after V lost 2 bases and J lost 3 bases. The CDR3 covers 15 residues. The germline V gene has CDR1 GTSNPN and CDR2 SVGIG (reference sequence). The CDR3 region is CAWSPGRTGDTEAFF. CDR3 DNA sequence: TGTGCCTGGAGTCCCGGCCGGACAGGGGACACTGAAGCTTTCTTT.